This T cell receptor (beta chain) emerged from a study of T cells in localized non-small cell lung cancer. Germline V gene data show CDR1 as SGHVS and CDR2 as FQNEAQ. V lost 0 bases to trimming and J lost 3 bases, with 5 bases between them. CDR3 length: 13 amino acids. The assay was immunoSEQ multiplex PCR, and TCRdb's table has in-frame clones only and misses some. The sample includes some 71,000 clones, about 83% of them seen just once. Whole-study findings and limits: T cell clonality was highest in uninvolved adjacent lung, above tumor.

With respect to this clone: The antigen remains undetermined.

The origin of this receptor is a female donor aged 60 or older with stage I lung adenocarcinoma. This sequence joins TRBV7-8 and TRBJ1-2, with unresolved D. Sequences were derived from peripheral blood, sampled before any cancer treatment. CDR3 DNA: TGTGCCAGCAGCTTAGCCGCAGACTATGGCTACACCTTC. Amino acid sequence: CASSLAADYGYTF. Full variable domain (remainder filled in from reference TRBV7-8 and TRBJ1-2): GAGVSQSPRYKVAKRGQDVALRCDPISGHVSLFWYQQALGQGPEFLTYFQNEAQLDKSGLPSDRFFAERPEGSVSTLKIQRTQQEDSAVYLCASSLAADYGYTFGSGTRLTVV.